This is a list of T cell receptor beta chains from one sample in a study of cytomegalovirus exposure and HLA in healthy donors. Method: immunoSEQ multiplex PCR; TCRdb's copy keeps in-frame clones and lacks some. Seen here are more than 100,000 clones, more than 65% observed once, and the top ten hold over 9%. Sequenced: PBMCs. The receptor source for this set is a woman between 18 and 30 years old in good health and CMV-seropositive. CDR3s include the opening cysteine and the closing phenylalanine or tryptophan. A D gene is named only where the DNA matches it firmly. Clone size, where shown, is once, few, many, or a class for clones that have expanded.

>TRBJ2-3|TRBV6-5|.|TRBD2|15
CASSYRGGSTDTQYF
TGTGCCAGCAGTTACCGGGGGGGTAGCACAGATACGCAGTATTTT
>TRBJ2-3|TRBV9|.|TRBD2|13
CASGRAGGDTQYF
TGTGCCAGCGGGAGAGCGGGAGGGGATACGCAGTATTTT
>TRBJ1-1|TRBV25-1|.|.|12
CASTRSNTEAFF
TGTGCCTCCACCCGGTCGAACACTGAAGCTTTCTTT
>TRBJ1-2|TRBV6-5|.|TRBD1|13
CASGDSINYGYTF
TGTGCCAGTGGGGACAGTATTAACTATGGCTACACCTTC
>TRBJ2-1|TRBV19|.|TRBD2|18
CASSIVGTSGVSYNEQFF
TGTGCCAGTAGTATAGTCGGGACTAGCGGGGTCTCCTACAATGAGCAGTTCTTC
>TRBJ2-3|TRBV6-5|few|.|14
CASSRRGGTDTQYF
TGTGCCAGCAGTCGCAGGGGAGGCACAGATACGCAGTATTTT
>TRBJ1-5|TRBV28|.|.|15
CASSLGQIRNQPQHF
TGTGCCAGCAGTTTAGGTCAGATCCGCAATCAGCCCCAGCATTTT
>TRBJ1-1|TRBV19|few|TRBD1|14
CASSTRTGIREAFF
TGTGCCAGTAGTACCCGGACAGGGATTCGCGAAGCTTTCTTT
>TRBJ1-4|TRBV29-1|.|.|12
CSGGRGGEKLFF
TGCAGCGGGGGTAGGGGCGGCGAAAAACTGTTTTTT
>TRBJ1-2|TRBV7-9|.|TRBD1|14
CASSTVDRARGYTF
TGTGCCAGCAGCACCGTGGACAGGGCGCGAGGCTACACCTTC
>TRBJ1-2|TRBV27|.|.|14
CASRLRGVQGGYTF
TGTGCCAGCAGGCTCAGGGGTGTGCAGGGGGGCTACACCTTC
>TRBJ1-2|TRBV7-9|.|.|12
CASSLTSGLYTF
TGTGCCAGCAGCTTAACGTCAGGGCTCTACACCTTC
>TRBJ2-1|TRBV7-2|.|.|13
CASSNTLAGEQFF
TGTGCCAGCAGTAATACCCTCGCCGGTGAGCAGTTCTTC
>TRBJ2-3|TRBV4-3|.|.|12
CASSQESGKPYF
TGCGCCAGCAGCCAAGAGAGCGGAAAACCGTATTTT
>TRBJ2-1|TRBV7-9|.|TRBD2|16
CASSPPPSGTSDEQFF
TGTGCCAGCAGCCCACCTCCTAGCGGGACTAGCGATGAGCAGTTCTTC
>TRBJ1-4|TRBV7-8|.|.|13
CASSLGPGEKLFF
TGTGCCAGCAGCTTAGGCCCCGGGGAAAAACTGTTTTTT
>TRBJ2-1|TRBV25-1|once|TRBD2|17
CASSEPGTSGSYNEQFF
TGTGCCAGCAGTGAACCCGGGACTAGCGGATCCTACAATGAGCAGTTCTTC
>TRBJ2-1|TRBV18|.|TRBD2|14
CASSPRGRESEQFF
TGTGCCAGCTCCCCACGCGGGAGGGAAAGTGAGCAGTTCTTC
>TRBJ1-2|TRBV6-5|few|TRBD1|15
CASTPSTVGGSGYTF
TGTGCCAGCACACCCTCGACCGTAGGGGGCAGTGGCTACACCTTC
>TRBJ2-3|TRBV28|.|.|14
CASSFLSGTDTQYF
TGTGCCAGCAGCTTCCTTTCCGGGACAGATACGCAGTATTTT
>TRBJ1-2|TRBV10-3|.|.|16
CAISEFWAGEDAGYTF
TGTGCCATCAGTGAGTTCTGGGCGGGAGAGGATGCGGGCTACACCTTC
>TRBJ1-2|TRBV27|.|.|13
CASAGSGADGYTF
TGTGCCAGCGCCGGGTCTGGTGCAGATGGCTACACCTTC